This T cell receptor beta chain was retrieved from a study of control samples from healthy donors and cancer patients. The repertoire was sequenced with immunoSEQ multiplex PCR; TCRdb's copy has only in-frame clones and lacks some. The sample records roughly 120,000 clones, roughly 91% being singletons. With V trimmed by 0 bases and J by 8 bases, 9 bases remained unmatched. Germline V gives CDR1 LGHNA, CDR2 YNFKEQ. The CDR3 extends over 17 amino acids. What was sequenced was blood. The clonotype originates from a woman between 45 and 60 years old in good health. This chain connects TRBV4-2 to TRBJ2-4, with TRBD2 matching 11 bases. CDR3: CASSQDGVAGGVDIQYF. For the CDR3, the DNA is TGTGCCAGCAGCCAAGATGGAGTAGCGGGAGGGGTGGACATTCAGTACTTC.